This TCR beta chain was sequenced for a study of OX40 agonist ivuxolimab in advanced cancers. CDR1 and CDR2 from the germline V gene are SGHTS and YDEGEE. The trim removed 2 bases at V and 4 bases at J, leaving 7 bases unmatched. This CDR3 region has 15 residues. Assay: immunoSEQ multiplex PCR; the TCRdb copy retains only in-frame clones and omits some. The sample shows around 20,000 clones, over 60% of them seen only once. The chain combines TRBV5-8 with TRBJ1-2, with 8 bases fitting TRBD1. Sequenced material: CD4+ or CD8+ T cells sorted from blood, taken in a trial of the OX40 agonist ivuxolimab. The clonotype originates from an adult with an advanced solid tumor such as melanoma, head and neck, liver or kidney cancer. The CDR3 DNA sequence: TGTGCCAGCAGCTTCGACAGGGGAAAAGCCTATGGCTACACCTTC. Translation: CASSFDRGKAYGYTF.